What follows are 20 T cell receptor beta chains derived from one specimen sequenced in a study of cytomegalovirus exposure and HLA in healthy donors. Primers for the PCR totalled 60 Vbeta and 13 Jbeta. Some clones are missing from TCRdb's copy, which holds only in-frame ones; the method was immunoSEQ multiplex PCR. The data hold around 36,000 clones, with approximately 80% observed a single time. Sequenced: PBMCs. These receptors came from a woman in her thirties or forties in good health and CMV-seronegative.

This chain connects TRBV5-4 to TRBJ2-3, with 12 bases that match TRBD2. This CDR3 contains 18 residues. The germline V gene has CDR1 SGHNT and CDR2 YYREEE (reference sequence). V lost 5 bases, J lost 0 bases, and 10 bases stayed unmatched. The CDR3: CASRRTSGAPWSTDTQYF. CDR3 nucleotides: TGTGCCAGCAGGCGGACTAGCGGGGCGCCTTGGAGCACAGATACGCAGTATTTT.

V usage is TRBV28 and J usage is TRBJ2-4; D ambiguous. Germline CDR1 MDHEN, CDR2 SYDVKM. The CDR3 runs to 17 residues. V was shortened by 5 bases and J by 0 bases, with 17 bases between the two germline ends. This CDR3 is CASSTEENILAKNIQYF. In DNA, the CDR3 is TGTGCCAGCAGTACTGAGGAAAATATTCTAGCCAAAAACATTCAGTACTTC.

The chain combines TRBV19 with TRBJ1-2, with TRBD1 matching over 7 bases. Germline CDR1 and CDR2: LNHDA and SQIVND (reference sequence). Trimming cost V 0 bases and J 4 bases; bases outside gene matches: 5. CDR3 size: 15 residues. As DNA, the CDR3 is TGTGCCAGTAGTATAGATCCGGACAGGATCTATGGCTACACCTTC. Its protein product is CASSIDPDRIYGYTF. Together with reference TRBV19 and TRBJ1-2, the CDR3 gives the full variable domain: DGGITQSPKYLFRKEGQNVTLSCEQNLNHDAMYWYRQDPGQGLRLIYYSQIVNDFQKGDIAEGYSVSREKKESFPLTVTSAQKNPTAFYLCASSIDPDRIYGYTFGSGTRLTVV.

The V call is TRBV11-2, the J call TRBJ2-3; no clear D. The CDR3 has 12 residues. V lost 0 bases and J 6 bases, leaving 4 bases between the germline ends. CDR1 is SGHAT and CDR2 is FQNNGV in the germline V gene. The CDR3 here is CASSLDGDTQYF. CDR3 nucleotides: TGTGCCAGCAGCTTAGATGGCGATACGCAGTATTTT.

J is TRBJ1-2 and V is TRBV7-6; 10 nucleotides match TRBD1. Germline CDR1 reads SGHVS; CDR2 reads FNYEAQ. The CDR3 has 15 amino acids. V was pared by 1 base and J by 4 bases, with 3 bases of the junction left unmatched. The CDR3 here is CASSLGQGASYGYTF. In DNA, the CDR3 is TGTGCCAGCAGCTTAGGACAGGGGGCGAGCTATGGCTACACCTTC.

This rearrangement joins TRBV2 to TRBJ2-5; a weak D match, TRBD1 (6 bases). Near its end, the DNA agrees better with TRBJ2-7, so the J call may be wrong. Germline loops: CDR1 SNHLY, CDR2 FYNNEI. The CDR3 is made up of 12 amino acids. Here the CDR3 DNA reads TGTGCCAGCAGGGACAGCTCCTACGAGCAGTACTTC. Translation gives CASRDSSYEQYF.

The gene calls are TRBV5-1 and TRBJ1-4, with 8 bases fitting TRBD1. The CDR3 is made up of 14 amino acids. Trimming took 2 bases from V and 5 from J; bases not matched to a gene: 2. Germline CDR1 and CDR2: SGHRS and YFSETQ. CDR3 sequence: CASSFTGGNEKLFF. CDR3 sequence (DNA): TGCGCCAGCAGCTTCACAGGGGGGAATGAAAAACTGTTTTTT.

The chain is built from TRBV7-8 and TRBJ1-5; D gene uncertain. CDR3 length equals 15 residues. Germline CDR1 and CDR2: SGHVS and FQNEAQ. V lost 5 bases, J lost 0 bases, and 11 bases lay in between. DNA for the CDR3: TGTGCCAGCAGCGGACTGCGAAATAGCAATCAGCCCCAGCATTTT. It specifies CASSGLRNSNQPQHF.

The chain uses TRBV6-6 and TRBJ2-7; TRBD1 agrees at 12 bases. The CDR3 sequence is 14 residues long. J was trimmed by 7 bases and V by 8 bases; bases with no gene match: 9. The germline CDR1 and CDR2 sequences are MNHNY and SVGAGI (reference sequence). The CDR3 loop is CASSRGQGAEEQYV. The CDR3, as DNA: TGTGCCAGCTCAAGGGGACAGGGGGCGGAGGAGCAGTACGTC.

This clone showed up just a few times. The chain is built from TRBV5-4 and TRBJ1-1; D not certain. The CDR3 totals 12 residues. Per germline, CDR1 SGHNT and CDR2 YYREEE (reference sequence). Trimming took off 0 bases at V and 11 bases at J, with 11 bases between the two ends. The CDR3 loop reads CASSLGGEEAFF. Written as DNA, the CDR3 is TGTGCCAGCAGCTTGGGCGGGGAGGAGGCTTTCTTT.

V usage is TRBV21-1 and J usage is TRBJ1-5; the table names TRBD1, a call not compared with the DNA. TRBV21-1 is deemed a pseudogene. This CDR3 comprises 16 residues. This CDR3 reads CASSKAQGQDNQPQHF. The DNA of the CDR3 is TGTGCCAGCAGCAAAGCGCAGGGACAGGACAATCAGCCCCAGCATTTT.

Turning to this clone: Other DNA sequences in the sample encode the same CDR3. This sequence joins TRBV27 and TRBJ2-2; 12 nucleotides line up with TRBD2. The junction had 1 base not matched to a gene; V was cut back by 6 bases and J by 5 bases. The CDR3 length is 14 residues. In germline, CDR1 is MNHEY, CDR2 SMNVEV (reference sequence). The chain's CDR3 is CASRLAGGTGELFF. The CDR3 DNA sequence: TGTGCCAGCAGACTAGCGGGGGGTACCGGGGAGCTGTTTTTT.

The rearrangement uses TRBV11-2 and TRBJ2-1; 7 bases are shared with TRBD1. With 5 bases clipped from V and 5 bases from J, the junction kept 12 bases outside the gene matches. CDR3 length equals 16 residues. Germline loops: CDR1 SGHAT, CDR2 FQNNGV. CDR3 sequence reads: CASSPRGRGFDNEQFF. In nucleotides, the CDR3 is TGTGCCAGCAGCCCACGGGGCAGGGGGTTCGACAATGAGCAGTTCTTC. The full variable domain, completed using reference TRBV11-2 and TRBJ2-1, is EAGVAQSPRYKIIEKRQSVAFWCNPISGHATLYWYQQILGQGPKLLIQFQNNGVVDDSQLPKDRFSAERLKGVDSTLKIQPAKLEDSAVYLCASSPRGRGFDNEQFFGPGTRLTVL.

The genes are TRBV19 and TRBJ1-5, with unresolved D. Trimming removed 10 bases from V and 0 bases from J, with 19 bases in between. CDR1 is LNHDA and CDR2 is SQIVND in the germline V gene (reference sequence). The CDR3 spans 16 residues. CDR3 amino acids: CATGDLRMGSNQPQHF. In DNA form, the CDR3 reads TGTGCCACCGGAGACCTTAGGATGGGTAGCAATCAGCCCCAGCATTTT.

CDR3 amino acids: CASSGTGASTDTQYF. The CDR3 DNA sequence: TGTGCCAGCAGCGGGACAGGTGCTAGCACAGATACGCAGTATTTT. The chain uses TRBV7-3 and TRBJ2-3, with TRBD1 identical over 8 bases. Trimming cost V 5 bases and J 0 bases; bases outside gene matches: 4. CDR1 is SGHTA and CDR2 is FQGTGA in the germline V gene. The CDR3 runs 15 residues.

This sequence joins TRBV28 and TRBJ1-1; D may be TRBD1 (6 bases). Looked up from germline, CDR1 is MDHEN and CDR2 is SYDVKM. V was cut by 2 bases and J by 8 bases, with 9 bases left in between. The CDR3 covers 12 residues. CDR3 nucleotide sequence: TGTGCCAGCAGTTTAACAGGGTCAGAAGCTTTCTTT. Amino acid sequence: CASSLTGSEAFF.

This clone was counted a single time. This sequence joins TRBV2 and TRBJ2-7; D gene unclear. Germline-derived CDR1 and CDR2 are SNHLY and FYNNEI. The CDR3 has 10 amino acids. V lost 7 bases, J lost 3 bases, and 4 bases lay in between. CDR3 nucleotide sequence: TGTGCCAGCACGTTCTACGAGCAGTACTTC. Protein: CASTFYEQYF.

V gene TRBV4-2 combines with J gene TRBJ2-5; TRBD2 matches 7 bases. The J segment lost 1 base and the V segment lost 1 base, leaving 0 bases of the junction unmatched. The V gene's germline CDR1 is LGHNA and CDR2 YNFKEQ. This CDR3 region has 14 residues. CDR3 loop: CASSQGGGQETQYF. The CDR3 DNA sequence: TGTGCCAGCAGCCAAGGGGGGGGCCAAGAGACCCAGTACTTC.

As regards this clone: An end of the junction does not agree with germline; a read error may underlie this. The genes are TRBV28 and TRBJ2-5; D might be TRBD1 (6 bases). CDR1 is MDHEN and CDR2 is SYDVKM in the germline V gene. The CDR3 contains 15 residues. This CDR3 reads CASSVLGQVQGTQYF. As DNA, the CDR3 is TGTGCCAGCAGCGTTCTGGGACAAGTCCAAGGGACCCAGTACTTC.

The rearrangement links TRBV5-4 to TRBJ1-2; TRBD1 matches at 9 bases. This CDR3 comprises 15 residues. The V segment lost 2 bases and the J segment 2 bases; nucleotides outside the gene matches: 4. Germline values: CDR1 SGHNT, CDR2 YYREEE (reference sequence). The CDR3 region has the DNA TGTGCCAGCAGCTTTGACGGACAGGGGAACTATGGCTACACCTTC. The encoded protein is CASSFDGQGNYGYTF.